This T cell receptor (beta chain) comes out of a study of lymphopenia after photon versus proton radiotherapy. Here immunoSEQ multiplex PCR was the method, and the copy in TCRdb shows in-frame clones only, minus some. The table has more than 70,000 clones, 65% to 85% seen once. The CDR3 has 13 residues. The V gene's germline CDR1 is MNHNY and CDR2 SVGAGI (reference sequence). V was trimmed by 3 bases and J by 2 bases, leaving 7 bases between them. Points from the study as a whole: A bigger post-nadir fall in TCR diversity correlated inversely with survival time in deceased patients.

To note about this clone: Its antigen is unidentified.

The sequenced sample was peripheral blood, obtained from a patient treated with proton-based radiotherapy. This TCR was sampled from a man in his sixties with pancreatic cancer. The chain recombines TRBV6-6 with TRBJ1-2; D ambiguous. For the CDR3, the DNA is TGTGCCAGCAGTTATCCGGGCAACTATGGCTACACCTTC. Its translation: CASSYPGNYGYTF.